This T cell receptor (beta chain) came from a study of blood T cell repertoires in COVID-19. TCRdb's table, derived via immunoSEQ multiplex PCR, lists solely in-frame clones and lacks some. The data contain over 10,000 clones, about 75% of them seen just once; the ten biggest clones take up 35% to 50%. This CDR3 region has 13 residues. The J segment lost 3 bases and the V segment lost 10 bases, leaving 6 bases of the junction unmatched. This sequence joins TRBV12-3 or TRBV12-4 and TRBJ1-2, with TRBD1 matching 9 bases. Sequenced material: peripheral blood. The clonotype comes from a woman over 75 with acute or convalescent COVID-19. The CDR3: CATGQGSDYGYTF. The CDR3 nucleotides read TGTGCCACAGGACAGGGGTCTGACTATGGCTACACCTTC.